The present T cell receptor (beta chain) was sequenced within a study of cytomegalovirus exposure and HLA in healthy donors. PCR involved 60 Vbeta and 13 Jbeta primers. This table comes from immunoSEQ multiplex PCR, and its TCRdb copy is limited to in-frame clones, with some not included. The table lists 210,000 or so clones, around 89% of them singletons. On this clone: Its antigen is unknown.

Study-wide points: When a later analysis compared HLA-associated TCR beta chains with equally common others, the HLA-associated chains turned out to be more clonally expanded and to have lower generation probabilities.

V lost 3 bases and J lost 6; bases outside the gene matches: 6. Germline loops: CDR1 SGDLS, CDR2 YYNGEE. CDR3 length: 16 amino acids. This TCR derives from a woman aged 18-29 years in good health and CMV-seronegative. The sequenced sample was PBMCs. V is TRBV9 and J is TRBJ1-4, with 12 bases identical to TRBD1. CDR3 region: CASSGGQGARDEKLFF. In nucleotides, the CDR3 is TGTGCCAGCAGCGGGGGACAGGGGGCGCGAGATGAAAAACTGTTTTTT.